Listed below are T cell receptor beta chains from one sample, sequenced in a study of T cells after yellow fever vaccination. A single record per CDR3 protein comes from TCRdb applying MiXCR to the 5' RACE reads. Among a few hundred thousand distinct CDR3 sequences, over 4.5% were seen once, and the ten largest hold more than 3%. The sample was CD4+ T cells sorted from PBMCs, taken on the day of the yellow fever booster vaccination. These receptors came from a man younger than 30 who received the YFV17D yellow fever vaccine. Both conserved end residues are part of each CDR3. The D gene is left open where the match is weak. Clone size appears in some rows only: once, few, many, or a class for an expanded clone.

clone size | J gene | V gene | D gene | CDR3 length | CDR3 DNA | CDR3 protein
- | TRBJ2-2 | TRBV5-1 | - | 12 | TGCGCCACCTCCACGAACACCGGGGAGCTGTTTTTT | CATSTNTGELFF
- | TRBJ2-5 | TRBV11-2 | TRBD1 | 15 | TGTGCCAGCGGTCTAGGGGGCGAGCAGAGAGAGACCGAGTACTTC | CASGLGGEQRETEYF
few | TRBJ1-4 | TRBV11-2 | TRBD1 | 16 | TGTGCCAGCAGCTTAGTAGGGGGCCTTGCTAATGAAAAACTGTTTTTT | CASSLVGGLANEKLFF
- | TRBJ2-1 | TRBV20-1 | - | 16 | TGCAGTGCTAGGCCGGCCGAACGGGGGCCTGGGAATGAGCAGTTCTTC | CSARPAERGPGNEQFF
many | TRBJ2-5 | TRBV4-2 | TRBD1 | 15 | TGTGCCAGCAGCCACCCGGACAGGGGGCGAGAGACCCAGTACTTC | CASSHPDRGRETQYF
few | TRBJ1-1 | TRBV5-8 | TRBD1 | 14 | TGTGCCAGCAGCCAAGGACAGGGGGCCACTGAAGCTTTCTTT | CASSQGQGATEAFF
- | TRBJ1-5 | TRBV20-1 | TRBD1 | 15 | TGCAGTGCTAGAGATAGAAGGACAGGGGATCAGCCCCAGCATTTT | CSARDRRTGDQPQHF
- | TRBJ2-6 | TRBV5-1 | TRBD1 | 17 | TGCGCCAGCAGCAGCGGACAGGCGAATTCTGGGGCCAACGTCCTGACTTTC | CASSSGQANSGANVLTF
- | TRBJ1-2 | TRBV12-3/TRBV12-4 | - | 15 | TGTGCCAGCACCCCAGGCGCTGTGACCTTCTATGGCTACACCTTC | CASTPGAVTFYGYTF
many | TRBJ2-1 | TRBV14 | - | 16 | TGTGCCAGCAGCCAAGCACTGGGGGGCAAAAACAATGAGCAGTTCTTC | CASSQALGGKNNEQFF
few | TRBJ2-3 | TRBV5-1 | - | 14 | TGCGCCAGCAGGCTACAGGGCCCCACAGATACGCAGTATTTT | CASRLQGPTDTQYF
- | TRBJ1-1 | TRBV29-1 | - | 13 | TGCAGCGCAAACAGGTTCGAGAACACTGAAGCTTTCTTT | CSANRFENTEAFF
few | TRBJ2-6 | TRBV25-1 | - | 18 | TGTGCCAGCAGTGAATACGACGGCTCCAACTCTGGGGCCAACGTCCTGACTTTC | CASSEYDGSNSGANVLTF
- | TRBJ1-2 | TRBV6-6 | TRBD1 | 14 | TGTGCCAGCAGACCGGACAGGGCGAACTATGGCTACACCTTC | CASRPDRANYGYTF
- | TRBJ1-3 | TRBV6-6 | - | 16 | TGTGCCAGCAGTTACTTCGGCGGGGGTTCTGGAAACACCATATATTTT | CASSYFGGGSGNTIYF
few | TRBJ2-3 | TRBV7-9 | TRBD2 | 16 | TGTGCCAGCAGCGCCCGGGAAATCGGGGGGGGTGATACGCAGTATTTT | CASSAREIGGGDTQYF
few | TRBJ1-4 | TRBV6-1 | TRBD1 | 14 | TGTGCCAGCAGTCCGGGACAGGGGTTTGAAAAACTGTTTTTT | CASSPGQGFEKLFF
few | TRBJ2-1 | TRBV11-2 | TRBD2 | 15 | TGTGCCAGTAGGTCGGGACTAGCGGGGTGGAATGAGCAGTTCTTC | CASRSGLAGWNEQFF
- | TRBJ2-3 | TRBV5-1 | TRBD1 | 15 | TGCGCCAGCAGCAGGGACAGGGCACTCACAGATACGCAGTATTTT | CASSRDRALTDTQYF
few | TRBJ2-3 | TRBV20-1 | - | 15 | TGCAGTGCTGATTGGAGGGCGGGGAACACAGATACGCAGTATTTT | CSADWRAGNTDTQYF
few | TRBJ1-5 | TRBV29-1 | TRBD1 | 14 | TGCAGCGTCGCTTCCGGGACAGGAGATCAGCCCCAGCATTTT | CSVASGTGDQPQHF
many | TRBJ2-3 | TRBV19 | - | 12 | TGTGCCAGTAGTTCCCCACCGGATACGCAGTATTTT | CASSSPPDTQYF
- | TRBJ1-1 | TRBV12-3/TRBV12-4 | - | 13 | TGTGCCAGCAGGATGACAGAAGTCACTGAAGCTTTCTTT | CASRMTEVTEAFF